The entry that follows covers one T cell receptor beta chain sequence. Unique molecular identifiers featured in how the TCRbeta library was prepared. MiXCR was run by TCRdb on the PCR reads, yielding one entry per CDR3 protein. The table lists tens of thousands of distinct CDR3 sequences, roughly 50% of them singletons, with roughly two fifths in the top ten. The CDR3 consists of 13 residues. Germline CDR1 is DFQATT and CDR2 is SNEGSKA (reference sequence). V lost 3 bases and J lost 3, with 10 bases in between. This entry comes from a study of T-cell reconstitution after alpha-beta-depleted transplantation in children.

This sequence joins TRBV20-1 and TRBJ2-3; no firm D call. The sequence came from a boy under two years old with SCID, due to receive a stem cell transplant. The sample was peripheral blood, taken before TCRalphabeta/CD19-depleted stem cell transplant. The CDR3 nucleotides read TGCAGTGCTAGGGGGATCAGAACAGATACGCAGTATTTT. Protein product: CSARGIRTDTQYF.